Below are 11 T cell receptor beta chains sequenced from a single sample in a study of blood T cell repertoires in COVID-19. Clones were sequenced by immunoSEQ multiplex PCR, and TCRdb holds only the in-frame ones, with some missing. This table has more than 75,000 clones, more than 75% appearing once. Sequenced material: peripheral blood. These receptors originate from a woman of 80 years or more with active COVID-19.

This clone came up once. CDR3 DNA sequence: TGTGCCAGCAGCCCTAGGACTAGCGGGACCCCACCCTACGAGCAGTACTTC. This gives the protein CASSPRTSGTPPYEQYF. The chain uses TRBV7-9 and TRBJ2-7; TRBD2 agrees at 12 bases. Germline V gene data show CDR1 as SEHNR and CDR2 as FQNEAQ (reference sequence). Losses at the gene ends were 5 bases for V and 2 bases for J; bases not matched to a gene: 10. The CDR3 consists of 17 residues.

The gene calls are TRBV6-5 and TRBJ2-7; maybe TRBD2 (6 bases). The CDR3 totals 14 residues. Per the germline V gene, CDR1 is MNHEY and CDR2 is SVGAGI. Trimming pared 8 bases from V and 5 bases from J, leaving 19 bases between. CDR3 region: CASLTSHGSDEQYF. The CDR3 DNA sequence: TGTGCCAGCTTAACTAGCCACGGTTCCGACGAGCAGTACTTC.

V gene TRBV7-9 combines with J gene TRBJ1-6; D remains unclear. V was pared by 5 bases and J by 0 bases, with 14 bases between. This CDR3 comprises 17 residues. Germline CDR1 and CDR2: SEHNR and FQNEAQ (reference sequence). The CDR3 protein is CASSQIFGSSYNSPLHF. In DNA, the CDR3 is TGTGCCAGCAGCCAGATTTTTGGGAGCTCCTATAATTCACCCCTCCACTTT. Together with reference TRBV7-9 and TRBJ1-6, the CDR3 gives the full variable domain: DTGVSQNPRHKITKRGQNVTFRCDPISEHNRLYWYRQTLGQGPEFLTYFQNEAQLEKSRLLSDRFSAERPKGSFSTLEIQRTEQGDSAMYLCASSQIFGSSYNSPLHFGNGTRLTVT.

This rearrangement joins TRBV4-2 to TRBJ2-7, with 8 bases fitting TRBD2. V gave up 1 base and J gave up 3 bases; unmatched junction bases: 5. Per germline, CDR1 LGHNA and CDR2 YNFKEQ. This CDR3 region has 15 residues. CDR3 region: CASSQGSGSGYEQYF. The CDR3 DNA reads as TGTGCCAGCAGCCAAGGGAGCGGGAGCGGCTACGAGCAGTACTTC.

The genes are TRBV5-5 and TRBJ2-1, with D possibly TRBD1 on 6 matching bases. V gave up 2 bases and J gave up 7 bases, with 16 bases separating them. This CDR3 contains 15 residues. CDR1 is SGHKS, CDR2 YYEKEE, per germline (reference sequence). DNA of the CDR3: TGTGCCAGCAGCTTTACAGGGATTCGAGGGAATGAGCAGTTCTTC. Encoded protein: CASSFTGIRGNEQFF.

The rearrangement uses TRBV9 and TRBJ1-2; D unclear. Trimming took 4 bases from V and 4 from J, leaving 8 bases between them. CDR3 length: 12 residues. CDR1 and CDR2 from the germline V gene are SGDLS and YYNGEE. CDR3 protein: CASSKYSYGYTF. DNA for the CDR3: TGTGCCAGCAGCAAATACTCCTATGGCTACACCTTC.

This rearrangement joins TRBV6-2 or TRBV6-3 to TRBJ2-1; 8 bases map to TRBD2. The trim removed 5 bases at V and 7 bases at J, leaving 7 bases unmatched. Germline V gene lookup returns CDR1 MNHEY and CDR2 SVGEGT. The CDR3 has 14 amino acids. The DNA for the CDR3 is TGTGCCAGCAGTCACGGGAGGGCACGGAATGAGCAGTTCTTC. Translating gives CASSHGRARNEQFF.

This sequence joins TRBV3-1 (or the pseudogene TRBV3-2) and TRBJ2-7; 8 nucleotides line up with TRBD2. Trimming removed 0 bases from V and 3 bases from J; junction bases left unmatched: 13. The CDR3 runs 18 residues. CDR1 is LGHDT and CDR2 is YNNKEL in the germline V gene (reference sequence). The DNA for the CDR3 is TGTGCCAGCAGCCAAGATCTTTCTATTAGCGGGACGGACTACGAGCAGTACTTC. It translates to CASSQDLSISGTDYEQYF.

The genes are TRBV29-1 and TRBJ2-5; 9 bases are shared with TRBD2. Germline V CDR1 and CDR2: SQVTM, ANQGSEA. The CDR3 sequence is 12 residues long. This chain's CDR3 is CSAGTSRETQYF. CDR3 coding DNA: TGCAGTGCCGGGACTAGCCGGGAGACCCAGTACTTC. The variable domain in full, with the rest retrieved from reference TRBV29-1 and TRBJ2-5, is SAVISQKPSRDICQRGTSLTIQCQVDSQVTMMFWYRQQPGQSLTLIATANQGSEATYESGFVIDKFPISRPNLTFSTLTVSNMSPEDSSIYLCSAGTSRETQYFGPGTRLLVL.

The chain employs TRBV15 and TRBJ2-4; D possibly corresponds to TRBD2 (5 bases). The germline V gene encodes CDR1 LNHNV and CDR2 YYDKDF (reference sequence). The CDR3 covers 15 residues. Deletions cut 2 bases from V and 0 bases from J, with 8 bases between. The CDR3 DNA sequence: TGTGCCACCAGCAGAAACCTAGCAGCCAAAAACATTCAGTACTTC. Translated: CATSRNLAAKNIQYF.

This clone has a single count. The chain joins TRBV6-5 to TRBJ1-2, with D possibly TRBD1 on 5 matching bases. Germline values: CDR1 MNHEY, CDR2 SVGAGI. V was cut by 6 bases and J by 1 base, with 15 bases left in between. The CDR3 is made up of 15 amino acids. CDR3 sequence (DNA): TGTGCCAGCAGATCTCCCGGGGGTCGTAACTATGGCTACACCTTC. Its protein is CASRSPGGRNYGYTF.